This note documents a single TCR beta chain sequence. This clone was seen only a few times. Its antigen is unknown. The record has no base qualities; no much larger clone is one base away. TCR-beta CDR3 regions were amplified from genomic DNA with the immunoSEQ hsTCRB Kit using multiplexed V- and J-gene primers. Unique DNA barcodes were added in a second PCR, and samples were pooled together with a negative and a positive control. Pooled TCR-beta libraries were sequenced on an Illumina MiSeq with a 150-cycle paired-end protocol. Per the source publication's procedure: Raw sequencing data were processed by Adaptive Biotechnologies into a report containing normalized, annotated TCR-beta repertoires. T-cell density was computed as TCR-beta templates normalized to usable DNA, which was estimated by amplifying housekeeping genes. Richness counted unique rearrangements, and clonality was defined as 1 minus Pielou's evenness. This is the immuneACCESS table as TCRdb keeps it, with only in-frame sequences that have V and J called. A part of the clones is gone; compared with another copy, unresolved V genes explain less than half, and the rest is unexplained. That table furnishes V, J and clone size, whereas the DNA furnished D and trimming. The sample records under 8,000 clones, approximately 76% of which are singletons. The ten top clones hold about 9% of the sample.

The data derive from a study of T cells and copy number aberrations in small-cell lung cancer (dated by TCRdb to the early 2020s). A note on the overall study: To relate T cell metrics to mutations and copy number aberrations, the same tumor regions underwent both TCR repertoire sequencing and whole-exome sequencing. Tumor TCR data existed for some 16 patients, while over twelve patients had TCR data covering both tumor and normal tissue.

Donors were patients with limited-stage small-cell lung cancer who underwent surgical resection in Hangzhou, China, between the late 2000s and the early 2020s. Every donor went straight to surgery with no preoperative chemotherapy or radiotherapy, and no donor was given immunotherapy either before or after surgery. Each of the 15 to 20 patients in the sequenced cohort was a smoker or a heavy second-hand smoker. Adjacent normal lung tissue was taken at least 2 cm away from the tumor margin, and two pathologists confirmed morphologically that the tissue was free of malignant cells. The study used multi-region TCR-beta sequencing of resected limited-stage small-cell lung cancers together with tumor-adjacent lung tissue to characterize T cell repertoire heterogeneity. The AllPrep DNA/RNA FFPE Kit (Qiagen) was used to extract genomic DNA from the FFPE tissue. The CDR1 and CDR2 encoded by the germline V gene (reference sequence) are GTSNPN and SVGIG. Germline trimming amounts to 3 bases on V and 0 bases on J, with 16 as the count of junction bases outside the gene matches. From cysteine to phenylalanine, the CDR3 is 19 amino acids long. Just the 57-base CDR3 DNA is kept, in frame starting at base 1.

The paper as a whole reports these results and caveats: All specimens consisted of formalin-fixed paraffin-embedded tissue, which is known to introduce sequencing artifacts. Tumors had lower T-cell density, richness and clonality than adjacent lung tissue, but the difference in density was not significant. A small sample size, resulting from surgical resection being uncommon in small-cell lung cancer, limited the study, and the findings need validation.

The chain joins TRBV30 to TRBJ1-3; the junction holds 8 bases that match TRBD1. The sample consisted of normal tissue next to the tumor. The sequence was collected from a woman between 70 and 85 years old with small cell lung cancer. Some clones in this sample may be carry-over from other donors' samples. The DNA sequence is as follows: TGTGCCTGGAGAAGTCGGGGAAAGGACAGGGAACTCTCTGGAAACACCATATATTTT. The resulting protein is CAWRSRGKDRELSGNTIYF.